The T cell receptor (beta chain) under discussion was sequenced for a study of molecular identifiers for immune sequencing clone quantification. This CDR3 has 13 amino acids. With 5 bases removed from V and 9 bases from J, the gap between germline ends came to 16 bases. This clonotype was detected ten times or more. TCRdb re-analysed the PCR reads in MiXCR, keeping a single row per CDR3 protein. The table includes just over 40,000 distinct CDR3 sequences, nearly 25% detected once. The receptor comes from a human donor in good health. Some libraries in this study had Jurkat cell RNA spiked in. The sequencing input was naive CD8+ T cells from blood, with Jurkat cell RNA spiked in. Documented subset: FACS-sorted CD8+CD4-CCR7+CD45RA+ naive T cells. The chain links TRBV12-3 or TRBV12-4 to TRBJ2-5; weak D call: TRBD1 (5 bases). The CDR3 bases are TGTGCCAGCAGTATATCAGGGTTAGGGTCCCAGTACTTC. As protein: CASSISGLGSQYF.